The rows below give T cell receptor beta chains drawn from one sample of a study of CD4 T cells in relation to SARS-CoV-2 and coronaviruses. Their specific antigens are unknown. Method: immunoSEQ multiplex PCR; TCRdb's copy keeps in-frame clones and lacks some. The repertoire has approximately 20,000 clones, approximately 72% of them found once; the top ten carry under 20%. The sequenced sample was CD4+ T cells from PBMCs, cultured in vitro. Receptor source: a human donor in good health. Both conserved end residues are part of each CDR3. Each record gives: V gene, D gene, J gene, clone size, CDR3 DNA, CDR3 protein. A D gene is named only where the DNA matches it firmly. The size of a clone is reported for some rows only, either as once, few or many, or as a class for expanded clones.

v_gene: TRBV6-5
d_gene: .
j_gene: TRBJ1-6
abundance: .
CDR3nt: TGTGCCAGCAGTTACTCAGGCAACGGCGCGGATTCACCCCTCCACTTT
CDR3aa: CASSYSGNGADSPLHF

v_gene: TRBV14
d_gene: .
j_gene: TRBJ2-5
abundance: .
CDR3nt: TGTGCCAGCAGCCAAGAATGGGAGACCCAGTACTTC
CDR3aa: CASSQEWETQYF

v_gene: TRBV4-3
d_gene: .
j_gene: TRBJ2-1
abundance: .
CDR3nt: TGCGCCAGCAGCCAACTAGCGCACAGCAATGAGCAGTTCTTC
CDR3aa: CASSQLAHSNEQFF

v_gene: TRBV3-1/TRBV3-2
d_gene: .
j_gene: TRBJ2-3
abundance: .
CDR3nt: TGTGCCAGCAGCCAAGCTGGGTTTGGCGTCACAGATACGCAGTATTTT
CDR3aa: CASSQAGFGVTDTQYF

v_gene: TRBV2
d_gene: .
j_gene: TRBJ1-1
abundance: once
CDR3nt: TGTGCCAGCAGTGAGCGGGGCGGCAGGATCACTGAAGCTTTCTTT
CDR3aa: CASSERGGRITEAFF

v_gene: TRBV6-1
d_gene: TRBD2
j_gene: TRBJ2-5
abundance: .
CDR3nt: TGTGCCAGCAGTGAACCGCAGCGGGGGGGGTTCGCGGAGACCCAGTACTTC
CDR3aa: CASSEPQRGGFAETQYF

v_gene: TRBV6-6
d_gene: .
j_gene: TRBJ1-1
abundance: .
CDR3nt: TGTGCCAGCAGTTCTAACACTGAAGCTTTCTTT
CDR3aa: CASSSNTEAFF

v_gene: TRBV7-9
d_gene: TRBD1
j_gene: TRBJ1-5
abundance: .
CDR3nt: TGTGCCAGCAGCTTAATAGGGGGACAGGGCGATCAGCCCCAGCATTTT
CDR3aa: CASSLIGGQGDQPQHF

v_gene: TRBV19
d_gene: .
j_gene: TRBJ2-5
abundance: .
CDR3nt: TGTGCCAGTAGTATGGGGCAGTCCCCTACAGAGACCCAGTACTTC
CDR3aa: CASSMGQSPTETQYF

v_gene: TRBV18
d_gene: TRBD2
j_gene: TRBJ2-3
abundance: .
CDR3nt: TGTGCCAGCTCACCCGGACTAGCGGGAGGTCCAAAAGGGGATACGCAGTATTTT
CDR3aa: CASSPGLAGGPKGDTQYF

v_gene: TRBV9
d_gene: .
j_gene: TRBJ2-3
abundance: few
CDR3nt: TGTGCCAGCAGCGTAGCGTCACGCCGGGGCACAGATACGCAGTATTTT
CDR3aa: CASSVASRRGTDTQYF

v_gene: TRBV5-4
d_gene: TRBD1
j_gene: TRBJ1-2
abundance: .
CDR3nt: TGTGCCAGCAGCTTGGATGCCAGGGGGCAGGGCTACACCTTC
CDR3aa: CASSLDARGQGYTF

v_gene: TRBV5-1
d_gene: TRBD2
j_gene: TRBJ2-5
abundance: few
CDR3nt: TGCGCCAGCAGCTTGGCCGGGGCGGGAGCGGGGGAGACCCAGTACTTC
CDR3aa: CASSLAGAGAGETQYF

v_gene: TRBV7-2
d_gene: TRBD2
j_gene: TRBJ2-3
abundance: .
CDR3nt: TGTGCCAGCAGCGCCGGACTAGACACAGATACGCAGTATTTT
CDR3aa: CASSAGLDTDTQYF

v_gene: TRBV6-5
d_gene: .
j_gene: TRBJ1-1
abundance: .
CDR3nt: TGTGCCAGCATCCAGGGCAGGGGTGAAGCTTTCTTT
CDR3aa: CASIQGRGEAFF

v_gene: TRBV5-1
d_gene: .
j_gene: TRBJ2-5
abundance: once
CDR3nt: TGCGCCAGCAGCAGCCTGCCCGGGGGCCAGGGGGAGACCCAGTACTTC
CDR3aa: CASSSLPGGQGETQYF

v_gene: TRBV7-8
d_gene: TRBD2
j_gene: TRBJ2-1
abundance: .
CDR3nt: TGTGCCAGCAGCTTAAATCTGGCTAGCGGGAGCTCCTACAATGAGCAGTTCTTC
CDR3aa: CASSLNLASGSSYNEQFF

v_gene: TRBV6-6
d_gene: .
j_gene: TRBJ1-1
abundance: .
CDR3nt: TGTGCCAGCCCCCGACAGGTGAACACTGAAGCTTTCTTT
CDR3aa: CASPRQVNTEAFF

v_gene: TRBV19
d_gene: .
j_gene: TRBJ1-1
abundance: few
CDR3nt: TGTGCCAGTAGTAATGTATTGGACCCTTCTATGAACACTGAAGCTTTCTTT
CDR3aa: CASSNVLDPSMNTEAFF

v_gene: TRBV9
d_gene: .
j_gene: TRBJ1-2
abundance: .
CDR3nt: TGTGCCAGCAGCGTTGACAGGCAGAACTATGGCTACACCTTC
CDR3aa: CASSVDRQNYGYTF

v_gene: TRBV6-5
d_gene: .
j_gene: TRBJ1-1
abundance: .
CDR3nt: TGTGCCAGCTCCACCGGGGGGCGGAACACTGAAGCTTTCTTT
CDR3aa: CASSTGGRNTEAFF

v_gene: TRBV7-2
d_gene: .
j_gene: TRBJ2-7
abundance: .
CDR3nt: TGTGCCAGCAGCTTAGAGCGGGTATCCTACGAGCAGTACTTC
CDR3aa: CASSLERVSYEQYF

v_gene: TRBV4-1
d_gene: TRBD1
j_gene: TRBJ2-1
abundance: .
CDR3nt: TGCGCCAGCAGCCAAGTTCGGGCGGGACAGGGGGTCTATGAGCAGTTCTTC
CDR3aa: CASSQVRAGQGVYEQFF

v_gene: TRBV7-9
d_gene: .
j_gene: TRBJ2-3
abundance: .
CDR3nt: TGTGCCAGCAGCTTAGCGCAGAGCACAGATACGCAGTATTTT
CDR3aa: CASSLAQSTDTQYF

v_gene: TRBV19
d_gene: .
j_gene: TRBJ1-3
abundance: few
CDR3nt: TGTGCCAGTAGTATTACAGCTACCAGCTCTGGAAACACCATATATTTT
CDR3aa: CASSITATSSGNTIYF

v_gene: TRBV21-1
d_gene: .
j_gene: TRBJ2-2
abundance: .
CDR3nt: TGTGCCAGCAGCAGGGGCGACAGGGGGCGCGCAGGGGAGCTGTTTTTT
CDR3aa: CASSRGDRGRAGELFF

v_gene: TRBV6-1
d_gene: TRBD2
j_gene: TRBJ2-3
abundance: .
CDR3nt: TGTGCCAGCATTGAATTCCCCACGGGGGGGACGAGCACAGATACGCAGTATTTT
CDR3aa: CASIEFPTGGTSTDTQYF

v_gene: TRBV12-5
d_gene: .
j_gene: TRBJ2-5
abundance: .
CDR3nt: TGTGCTAGTGGTCCTCGGGACAACCAAGAGACCCAGTACTTC
CDR3aa: CASGPRDNQETQYF

v_gene: TRBV7-2
d_gene: .
j_gene: TRBJ2-1
abundance: .
CDR3nt: TGTGCCAGCAGCTTATTATCCCCACTAGTTAACTATGAGCAGTTCTTC
CDR3aa: CASSLLSPLVNYEQFF

v_gene: TRBV2
d_gene: TRBD1
j_gene: TRBJ1-5
abundance: .
CDR3nt: TGTGCCAGCAGTGCCGGGACAGCAAATCAGCCCCAGCATTTT
CDR3aa: CASSAGTANQPQHF

v_gene: TRBV3-1/TRBV3-2
d_gene: .
j_gene: TRBJ1-2
abundance: .
CDR3nt: TGTGCCAGCAGCCAGTCAGACGTCAGCTATGGCTACACCTTC
CDR3aa: CASSQSDVSYGYTF

v_gene: TRBV30
d_gene: .
j_gene: TRBJ1-4
abundance: .
CDR3nt: TGTGCCTGGAGGGTGGGGGGCAATCGTGAAAAACTGTTTTTT
CDR3aa: CAWRVGGNREKLFF

v_gene: TRBV30
d_gene: .
j_gene: TRBJ2-3
abundance: few
CDR3nt: TGTGCCTGGAGTTCCACCTGGAATAGGCAGTATTTT
CDR3aa: CAWSSTWNRQYF

v_gene: TRBV13
d_gene: .
j_gene: TRBJ1-5
abundance: .
CDR3nt: TGTGCCAGCAGCTTGGCAGGGGGCAATCAGCCCCAGCATTTT
CDR3aa: CASSLAGGNQPQHF

v_gene: TRBV9
d_gene: TRBD1
j_gene: TRBJ1-2
abundance: .
CDR3nt: TGTGCCAGCAGCTCGAGACCGGGACAGGGGGCGGAGGCCTATGGCTACACCTTC
CDR3aa: CASSSRPGQGAEAYGYTF

v_gene: TRBV4-1
d_gene: TRBD2
j_gene: TRBJ2-7
abundance: .
CDR3nt: TGCGCCAGCAGCCAAGAACCGGTCGGGAGGCCAGCGGGGATGCAGTACTTC
CDR3aa: CASSQEPVGRPAGMQYF

v_gene: TRBV2
d_gene: .
j_gene: TRBJ1-2
abundance: .
CDR3nt: TGTGCCAGGGGGGCGAATGGAGGTGGTGGCTACACCTTC
CDR3aa: CARGANGGGGYTF

v_gene: TRBV14
d_gene: .
j_gene: TRBJ1-1
abundance: .
CDR3nt: TGTGCCAGCAGCCGGGGGTCGGGGAACACTGAAGCTTTCTTT
CDR3aa: CASSRGSGNTEAFF

v_gene: TRBV25-1
d_gene: TRBD2
j_gene: TRBJ2-1
abundance: few
CDR3nt: TGTGCCAGCAGTCCCGGGACTAAGGAGCAGTTCTTC
CDR3aa: CASSPGTKEQFF

v_gene: TRBV14
d_gene: .
j_gene: TRBJ1-4
abundance: few
CDR3nt: TGTGCCAGCAGCCAAGTAGGAGGGTACGAAAAACTGTTTTTT
CDR3aa: CASSQVGGYEKLFF

v_gene: TRBV5-6
d_gene: .
j_gene: TRBJ2-7
abundance: .
CDR3nt: TGTGCCAGCAGAGCCTATCCAGGGCCCGGGTACGAGCAGTACTTC
CDR3aa: CASRAYPGPGYEQYF

v_gene: TRBV7-6
d_gene: TRBD1
j_gene: TRBJ2-5
abundance: .
CDR3nt: TGTGCCAGCAGCTTGGTCCCCGGGACAGGGCGTGAGACCCAGTACTTC
CDR3aa: CASSLVPGTGRETQYF

v_gene: TRBV5-4
d_gene: TRBD2
j_gene: TRBJ2-3
abundance: .
CDR3nt: TGTGCCAGCAGCCAAGGACTAGCGGGCACCGATACGCAGTATTTT
CDR3aa: CASSQGLAGTDTQYF

v_gene: TRBV6-2/TRBV6-3
d_gene: TRBD2
j_gene: TRBJ2-7
abundance: .
CDR3nt: TGTGCCAGCAGCTCCGGGACTAGCGGGAGACACGAGCAGTACTTC
CDR3aa: CASSSGTSGRHEQYF

v_gene: TRBV4-2
d_gene: .
j_gene: TRBJ2-5
abundance: .
CDR3nt: TGTGCCAGCAGCCAAAAACAGGGACCCGAGGAGACCCAGTACTTC
CDR3aa: CASSQKQGPEETQYF

v_gene: TRBV4-2
d_gene: .
j_gene: TRBJ1-3
abundance: medium-sized
CDR3nt: TGTGCCAGCAGCCAAGAGAGTCAGAAAGACTCTGGAAACACCATATATTTT
CDR3aa: CASSQESQKDSGNTIYF

v_gene: TRBV19
d_gene: TRBD1
j_gene: TRBJ1-1
abundance: .
CDR3nt: TGTGCCAGTAACTCATGGGACAGGGACACTGAAGCTTTCTTT
CDR3aa: CASNSWDRDTEAFF